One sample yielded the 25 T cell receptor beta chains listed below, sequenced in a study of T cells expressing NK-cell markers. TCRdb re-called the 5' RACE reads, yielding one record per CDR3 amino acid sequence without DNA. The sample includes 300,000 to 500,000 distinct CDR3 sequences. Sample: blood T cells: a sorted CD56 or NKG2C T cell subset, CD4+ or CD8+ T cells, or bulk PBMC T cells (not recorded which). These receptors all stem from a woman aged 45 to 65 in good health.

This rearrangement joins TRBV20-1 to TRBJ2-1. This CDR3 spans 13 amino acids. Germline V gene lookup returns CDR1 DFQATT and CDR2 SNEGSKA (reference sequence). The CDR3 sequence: CSANRWTDNEQFF.

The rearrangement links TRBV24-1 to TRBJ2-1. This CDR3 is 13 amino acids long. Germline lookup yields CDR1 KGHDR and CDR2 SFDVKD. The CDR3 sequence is CATSDPPYNEQFF.

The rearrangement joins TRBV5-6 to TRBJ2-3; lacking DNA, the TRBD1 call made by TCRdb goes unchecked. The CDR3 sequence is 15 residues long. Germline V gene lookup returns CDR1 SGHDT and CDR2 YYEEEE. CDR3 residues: CASKPSRGPWDTQYF.

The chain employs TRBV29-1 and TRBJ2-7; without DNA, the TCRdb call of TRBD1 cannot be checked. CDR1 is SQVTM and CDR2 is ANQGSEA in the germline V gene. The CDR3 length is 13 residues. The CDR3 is CSVENQGAYEQYF.

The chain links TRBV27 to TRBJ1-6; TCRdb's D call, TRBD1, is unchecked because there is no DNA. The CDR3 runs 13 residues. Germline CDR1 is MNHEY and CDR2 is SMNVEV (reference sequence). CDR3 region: CASSFPGNSPLHF.

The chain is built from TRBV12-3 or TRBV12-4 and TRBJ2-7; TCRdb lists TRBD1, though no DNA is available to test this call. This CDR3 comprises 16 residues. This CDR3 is CASSFVFDTNRGEQYF.

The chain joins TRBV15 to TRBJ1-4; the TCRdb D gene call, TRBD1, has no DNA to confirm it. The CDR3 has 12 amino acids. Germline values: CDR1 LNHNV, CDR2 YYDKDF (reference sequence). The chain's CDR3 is CATSRAHRGLFF.

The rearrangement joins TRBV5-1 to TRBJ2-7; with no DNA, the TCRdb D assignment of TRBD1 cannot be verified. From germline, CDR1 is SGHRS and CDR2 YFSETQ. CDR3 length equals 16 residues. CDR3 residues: CASSFGPRTGDYEQYF.

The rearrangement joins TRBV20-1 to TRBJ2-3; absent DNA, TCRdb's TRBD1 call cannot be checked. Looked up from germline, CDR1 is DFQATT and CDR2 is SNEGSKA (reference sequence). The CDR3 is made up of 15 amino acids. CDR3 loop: CSAGGGAGGIDTQYF.

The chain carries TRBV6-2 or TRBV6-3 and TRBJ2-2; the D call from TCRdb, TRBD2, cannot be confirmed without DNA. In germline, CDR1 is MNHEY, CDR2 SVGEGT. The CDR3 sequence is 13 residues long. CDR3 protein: CASATGGIRELFF.

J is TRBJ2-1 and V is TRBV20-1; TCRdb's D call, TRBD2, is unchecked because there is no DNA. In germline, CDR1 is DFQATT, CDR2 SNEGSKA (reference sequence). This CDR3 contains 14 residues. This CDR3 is CSARMTSGSNEQFF.

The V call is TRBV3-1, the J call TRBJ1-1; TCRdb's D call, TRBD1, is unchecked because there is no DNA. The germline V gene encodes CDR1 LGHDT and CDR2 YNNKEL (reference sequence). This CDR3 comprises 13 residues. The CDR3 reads CASSRDRFFSAFF.

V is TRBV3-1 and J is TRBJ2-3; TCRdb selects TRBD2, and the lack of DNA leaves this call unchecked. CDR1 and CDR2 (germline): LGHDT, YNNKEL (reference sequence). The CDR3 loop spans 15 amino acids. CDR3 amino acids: CASSPLAGATDTQYF.

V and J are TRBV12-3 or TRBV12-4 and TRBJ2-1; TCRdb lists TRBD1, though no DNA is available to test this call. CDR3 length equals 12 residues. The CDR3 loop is CASSLTRVEQFF.

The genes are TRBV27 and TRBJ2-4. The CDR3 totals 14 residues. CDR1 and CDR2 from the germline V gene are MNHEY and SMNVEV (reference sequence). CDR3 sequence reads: CASSPDLAKNIQYF.

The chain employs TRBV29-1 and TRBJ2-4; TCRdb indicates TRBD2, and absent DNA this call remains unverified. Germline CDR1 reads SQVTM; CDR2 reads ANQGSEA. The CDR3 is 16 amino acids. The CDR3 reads CSVVPAGGNPKNIQYF.

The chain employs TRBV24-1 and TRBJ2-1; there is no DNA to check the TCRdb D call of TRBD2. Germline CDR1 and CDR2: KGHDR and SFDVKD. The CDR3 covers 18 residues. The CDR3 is CATSAGLWERELSREQFF.

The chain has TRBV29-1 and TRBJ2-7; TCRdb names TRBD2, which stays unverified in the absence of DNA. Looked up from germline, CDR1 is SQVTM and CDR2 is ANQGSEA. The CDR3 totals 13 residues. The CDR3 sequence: CSVGMTAPYEQYF.

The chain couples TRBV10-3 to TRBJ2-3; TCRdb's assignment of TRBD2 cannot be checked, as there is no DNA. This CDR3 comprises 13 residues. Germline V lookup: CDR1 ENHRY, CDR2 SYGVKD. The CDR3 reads CAITKLAGVPQYF.

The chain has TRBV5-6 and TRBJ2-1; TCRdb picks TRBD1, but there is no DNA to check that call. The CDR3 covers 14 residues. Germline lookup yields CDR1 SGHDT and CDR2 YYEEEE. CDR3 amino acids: CASSFRQGALLQFF.

CDR3 loop: CASSPGPARDYGYTF. The chain couples TRBV6-5 to TRBJ1-2; TCRdb returns TRBD1, unconfirmable since there is no DNA. Germline assignment: CDR1 MNHEY and CDR2 SVGAGI. The CDR3 is made up of 15 amino acids.

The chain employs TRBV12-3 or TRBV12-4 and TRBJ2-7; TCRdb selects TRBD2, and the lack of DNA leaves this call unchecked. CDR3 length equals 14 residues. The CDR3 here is CASRQAGVAYEQYF.

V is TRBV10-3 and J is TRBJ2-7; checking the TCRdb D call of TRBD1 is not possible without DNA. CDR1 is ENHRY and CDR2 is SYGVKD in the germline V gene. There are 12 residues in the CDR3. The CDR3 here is CATGQGRGEQYF.

CDR3 residues: CASSWDSVQETQYF. The V gene is TRBV6-1, the J gene TRBJ2-5; with no DNA, the TCRdb D assignment of TRBD1 cannot be verified. This CDR3 contains 14 residues. CDR1 and CDR2 (germline): MNHNS, SASEGT.

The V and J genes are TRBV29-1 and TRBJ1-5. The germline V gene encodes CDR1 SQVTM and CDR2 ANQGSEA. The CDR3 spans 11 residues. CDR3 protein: CSVGEGQPQHF.